In this sample, the clone carrying this TCR beta chain turned up many times. What it binds is not known. Each diagnosis drew on symptoms, thyroxine, TRAb, thyroid ultrasound and orbital computed tomography findings. There were TCR beta CDR3 regions amplified from RNA transcripts. Carried out on the TCR CDR3, a first-round RT-PCR used the HTBI primer set. TCRdb reanalysed the multiplex PCR reads using MiXCR and keeps one entry per CDR3 protein. This table holds a few hundred thousand distinct CDR3 sequences, around 14% found once. These data belong to a study of T cells in Graves' hyperthyroidism and ophthalmopathy. Study results and caveats: Among clonotypes expanded in thyroid above 0.001, most were also found in blood.

Germline V gene data show CDR1 as SGHRS and CDR2 as YFSETQ. This CDR3 region has 16 residues. Trimming cost V 4 bases and J 0 bases; bases outside gene matches: 9. The rearrangement joins TRBV5-1 to TRBJ2-7, with TRBD1 matching over 8 bases. The TCR comes from a woman aged 18-30 years with Graves' hyperthyroidism that later progressed to Graves' ophthalmopathy. Specimen: blood. The CDR3 loop reads CASSLTGTGFSYEQYF. Written as DNA, the CDR3 is TGCGCCAGCAGCCTGACCGGGACAGGCTTCTCCTACGAGCAGTACTTC.